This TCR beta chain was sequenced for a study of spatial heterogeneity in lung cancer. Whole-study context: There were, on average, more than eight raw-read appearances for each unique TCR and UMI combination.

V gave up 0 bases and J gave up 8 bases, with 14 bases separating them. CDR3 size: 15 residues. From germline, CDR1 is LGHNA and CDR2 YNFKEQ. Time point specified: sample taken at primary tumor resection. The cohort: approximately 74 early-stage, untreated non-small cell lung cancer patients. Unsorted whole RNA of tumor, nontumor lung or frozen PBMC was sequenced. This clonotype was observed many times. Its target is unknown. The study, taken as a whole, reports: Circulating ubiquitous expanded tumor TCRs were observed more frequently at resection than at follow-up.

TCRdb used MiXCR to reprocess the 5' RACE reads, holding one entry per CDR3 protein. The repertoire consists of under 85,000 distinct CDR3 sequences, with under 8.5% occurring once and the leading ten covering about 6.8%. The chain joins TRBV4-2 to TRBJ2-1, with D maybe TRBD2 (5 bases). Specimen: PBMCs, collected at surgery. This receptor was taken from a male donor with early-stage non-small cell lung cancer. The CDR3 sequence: CASSQDTAVGDEQFF. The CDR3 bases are TGTGCCAGCAGCCAAGATACGGCAGTCGGGGATGAGCAGTTCTTC.